Given below is one T cell receptor beta chain in context. Its antigen is still unknown. Base qualities are not recorded, but no much larger clone differs from it by a single base. This entry belongs to a study of Ad26.COV2.S vaccination and SARS-CoV-2 variants (dated by TCRdb to 2020 to 2022). In terms of the full investigation: Vaccine-arm donors were drawn from COV1001, a multicentre, randomized, double-blind, placebo-controlled phase I-IIa trial of Ad26.COV2.S in healthy adults. Dosing of Ad26.COV2.S was intramuscular, at either 5x10^10 or 1x10^11 viral particles, delivered as one shot or as two shots spaced 56 days apart. Sequencing of the TCRbeta repertoire served to evaluate the specificity and breadth of SARS-CoV-2-reactive T cell receptors following Ad26.COV2.S vaccination. A total of roughly 32 samples were included in the TCR-sequenced set, comprising around 19 Ad26.COV2.S vaccine recipients, 5 placebo recipients and 8 SARS-CoV-2 convalescent individuals. Participants in the trial were split at random into five groups of five each, receiving low-dose or high-dose Ad26.COV2.S once or twice, or else placebo on both occasions. Throughout the experiments and outcome assessment, investigators stayed blinded to trial group allocation.

The immunoSEQ Assay was used to sequence TCRbeta CDR3 regions. After extraction, genomic DNA underwent amplification by bias-controlled multiplex PCR, followed by high-throughput sequencing. In the source study's methods: To quantify the absolute abundance of every unique TCRbeta CDR3 region, sequences were collapsed and filtered. T cell fraction was estimated by normalizing TCRbeta template counts to usable DNA, which was measured by amplifying reference genes present in all nucleated cells. Repertoire TCRs were annotated as SARS-CoV-2-specific when V gene, CDR3 amino acid sequence and J gene were exactly matched to a known reactive TCR set. The reference SARS-CoV-2 TCR set was obtained from MIRA and was filtered for enrichment in COVID-19-positive ImmuneCODE repertoires, whereby public or cross-reactive TCRs were removed. Using the MIRA antigens, annotated TCRs were further analysed by specific ORF or by position within an ORF. Breadth was defined as the number of annotated unique rearrangements divided by the total number of unique productive rearrangements, and depth was defined as the summed frequency of the annotated unique rearrangements. TCR breadth was compared between groups using two-sided Wilcoxon rank-sum tests. TCRdb holds this immuneACCESS table with in-frame rearrangements only. Some clones are missing; in checked studies, unresolved V genes explain under half, and the rest has no known cause. From that table come the V and J calls and clone size; the DNA was used to work out D and trimming. In all, the sample holds nearly 400,000 clones, and 89% of those were seen once. 1.5% to 2% of the sample is in the top ten clones.

The study at large found these results: Vaccine and placebo recipients had comparable non-spike TCR breadth, which fits with the vaccine containing only spike. After vaccination, substantial breadth of spike-specific CD8+ and CD4+ T cell responses was reported. The study lacked the statistical power to compare responses across vaccine doses or regimens. According to the authors, total T cell responses may have been underestimated by the TCR breadth and depth analyses. Ad26.COV2.S recipients had higher spike-specific TCR breadth than placebo recipients (P = 0.0014).

Measured from the cysteine to the phenylalanine, the CDR3 is 12 residues long. The entry retains the CDR3 DNA only, 36 bases that are in frame from base 1. The germline V gene supplies CDR1 SGHRS and CDR2 YFSETQ. V is clipped by 5 bases and J by 2 bases, and the sequence between their germline boundaries is 6 bases long. According to the study, the label for this sample's treatment or condition signals: about 20 received Ad26.COV2.S at low or high dose, single or two shots; 5 received placebo; per-sample allocation not given. For vaccine and placebo recipients, repertoires were sequenced using samples collected on day 63 after the first injection. Cohort 1b enrolled 20 to 30 adults aged 18-55 years at a single site in Boston, USA, between 29 July and 7 August 2020. Ad26.COV2.S was a replication-incompetent adenovirus type 26 vector that expressed a prefusion-stabilized SARS-CoV-2 spike protein derived from the original Wuhan strain.

This chain joins TRBV5-1 to TRBJ2-3; the D gene cannot be resolved reliably. The sample in question was peripheral blood, obtained in a trial of Ad26.COV2.S vaccine versus placebo. The receptor's source is a person between 18 and 65 years old who received the Ad26.COV2.S COVID-19 vaccine or a placebo. The CDR3 reads CASRGNTDTQYF. The DNA sequence is as follows: TGCGCCAGCAGAGGGAACACAGATACGCAGTATTTT.